This TCR beta chain came from a study of T cell responses to AZD1222 COVID-19 vaccine. Profiled with immunoSEQ multiplex PCR; TCRdb holds only in-frame clones, not every one. The table includes 85,000 to 90,000 clones, about 86% detected once. Germline V lookup: CDR1 SEHNR, CDR2 FQNEAQ (reference sequence). The CDR3 is 14 amino acids. The V end lost 1 base, the J end lost 4 bases, and 10 bases lay between the germline ends. General study results and limits: Across the whole spike, CD4 TCRs peaked at regions 160-218 and 743-854. Reportedly, nearly half of unique spike TCRs recognized epitopes outside B.1.351/B.1.1.7 mutations.

Regarding this clone: Antigen unknown.

This clonotype was obtained from an adult in good health. V and J are TRBV7-9 and TRBJ1-2; possible D gene TRBD1, 6 bases. Sequences were derived from peripheral blood, sampled on day 0 of MenACWY control vaccination. The CDR3 is CASSLGRDTYGYTF. DNA for the CDR3: TGTGCCAGCAGCTTAGGGAGGGACACCTATGGCTACACCTTC.